The clone carrying this T cell receptor (beta chain) came up a few times. This sample stems from a study of regulatory T cells in long-lasting Graves disease. Per germline, CDR1 MNHEY and CDR2 SMNVEV (reference sequence). V was trimmed by 5 bases and J by 1 base, leaving 20 bases between them. The CDR3 loop spans 17 amino acids. To make TCR beta libraries, researchers used iRepertoire HTBI primers and Arm-PCR of CDR3 regions. Via MiXCR, TCRdb re-called the multiplex PCR reads, giving one row per CDR3 protein. Here the sample spans around 450,000 distinct CDR3 sequences, roughly 21% being singletons. Time point specified: persistent/refractory GD, antithyroid drugs over 5 years with positive TRAb. PBMCs were the source of the RNA used for TCR sequencing.

The chain joins TRBV27 to TRBJ1-2; a weak D match, TRBD1 (6 bases). This sequence was found in a female donor with Graves disease. Sample: peripheral blood mononuclear cells (PBMCs), taken when the disease was refractory, from a patient treated with antithyroid drugs. CDR3 nucleotides: TGTGCCAGCAGTCCCCGGGGGGGACTAGGGGGTAACTATGGCTACACCTTC. Protein product: CASSPRGGLGGNYGYTF.